The TCR beta chain under discussion was sequenced for a study of blood T cell repertoires in COVID-19. For the study at large: COVID-19 samples from acute and convalescent phases originated in the United States, Italy and Spain.

V dropped 4 bases and J dropped 4; count of bases not matched to a gene: 4. The CDR3 runs 15 residues. Germline CDR1 SGHRS, CDR2 YFSETQ. Assay used: immunoSEQ multiplex PCR; TCRdb lists only in-frame clones, some missing. Of 25,000 to 30,000 clones listed, roughly 85% are singletons. This chain joins TRBV5-1 and TRBJ1-4, with 10 bases that match TRBD1. The receptor was derived from a woman older than 75 with COVID-19, enrolled during active disease. Sequencing was performed on peripheral blood. CDR3: CASSATGGVNEKLFF. The CDR3 DNA is TGCGCCAGCAGCGCGACAGGGGGCGTTAATGAAAAACTGTTTTTT.